A selection of T cell receptor beta chains follows, all from one sample in a study of T cell repertoires in cytomegalovirus infection. TCRdb re-called the reads with MiXCR, one entry per CDR3 protein. In the table there are under 300,000 distinct CDR3 sequences, more than 15% of which are singletons. Specimen: CD8+ T cells from PBMCs. The receptors stem from a human donor in good health (CMV status not recorded). Some clones in this sample may be carry-over from other donors' samples. The CDR3 runs from the conserved cysteine through the conserved F or W. The D gene is left open where the match is weak. Clone size appears in some rows only: once, few, many, or a class for an expanded clone.

j_call	v_call	clone_size	d_call	cdr3_nt	cdr3_aa
TRBJ2-2	TRBV5-4	few	TRBD2	TGTGCCAGCACCTCCGGGGGGGCGGCGAACACCGGGGAGCTGTTTTTT	CASTSGGAANTGELFF
TRBJ2-1	TRBV20-1	few	.	TGCAGTGCTAGTTTGGCAGGCCGGTACAATGAGCAGTTCTTC	CSASLAGRYNEQFF
TRBJ2-7	TRBV2	.	.	TGTACCAGCAGTCCTACGGCAGGGGGGTCCTACGAGCAGTACTTC	CTSSPTAGGSYEQYF
TRBJ1-1	TRBV7-2	many	.	TGTGCCAGCAGTCAAGACCCGGGAACTGAAGCTTTCTTT	CASSQDPGTEAFF
TRBJ2-1	TRBV7-2	many	.	TGTGCCAGCAGCTCCCCAGGGGGACTAGTCGGTGAGCAGTTCTTC	CASSSPGGLVGEQFF
TRBJ1-6	TRBV28	many	.	TGTGCCAGCAGTTTCGGTACAGGCGGCTATAATTCACCCCTCCACTTT	CASSFGTGGYNSPLHF
TRBJ1-1	TRBV2	.	.	TGTGCCGGGGGACGGTACAACACTGAAGCTTTCTTT	CAGGRYNTEAFF
TRBJ2-1	TRBV6-4	.	TRBD2	TGTGCCAGCAGTGACTCTGGCGGGGGGGCGGTTAATGAGCAGTTCTTC	CASSDSGGGAVNEQFF
TRBJ1-5	TRBV2	.	.	TGTGCCAGCAGTGACACGGGACAACTCAATCAGCCCCAGCATTTT	CASSDTGQLNQPQHF
TRBJ2-1	TRBV7-3	few	TRBD1	TGTGCCAGCATCGACCGGGACAGGGGCTCCTACAATGAGCAGTTCTTC	CASIDRDRGSYNEQFF
TRBJ2-3	TRBV7-2	many	TRBD1	TGTGCCAGCAGCTTATTAGGGGGCCGGATTACAGATACGCAGTATTTT	CASSLLGGRITDTQYF
TRBJ1-1	TRBV2	.	.	TGTGCCAGCAAGGCAGGTGAAGCTTTCTTT	CASKAGEAFF
TRBJ1-2	TRBV7-6	many	TRBD1	TGTGCCAGCAGCCCGGAAACAGGGGGCTTTAGCTATGGCTACACCTTC	CASSPETGGFSYGYTF
TRBJ2-1	TRBV7-8	many	.	TGTGCCAGCAGCTGGGGCTTAGCCTCCTACAATGAGCAGTTCTTC	CASSWGLASYNEQFF
TRBJ2-3	TRBV4-3	few	TRBD2	TGCGCCAGCAGCCAGGGAAATCCTACTAGCGGGGGACGGACAGATACGCAGTATTTT	CASSQGNPTSGGRTDTQYF
TRBJ1-5	TRBV6-1	few	.	TGTGCCAGCAGTTCATCGGGGTTGAATCAGCCCCAGCATTTT	CASSSSGLNQPQHF
TRBJ1-5	TRBV6-4	few	TRBD1	TGTGCCAGCATCAACAGGGGGGTTTCGGCCTTCGGGGGATGGGATCAGCCCCAGCATTTT	CASINRGVSAFGGWDQPQHF
TRBJ1-1	TRBV7-7	few	.	TGTGCTAGCAGCTCGTACGGCCCCCACACTGAAGCTTTCTTT	CASSSYGPHTEAFF
TRBJ2-2	TRBV12-5	.	TRBD2	TGTGCTAGTGGTTTCACGGGGGGAAACACCGGGGAGCTGTTTTTT	CASGFTGGNTGELFF
TRBJ2-1	TRBV12-3/TRBV12-4	.	.	TGTGCCAGCAGTTTCAGACCCAATGAGCAGTTCTTC	CASSFRPNEQFF
TRBJ1-2	TRBV28	many	.	TGTGCCAGCAGCCCTACAGTCCACGGCCCCAACTATGGCTACACCTTC	CASSPTVHGPNYGYTF
TRBJ2-1	TRBV6-4	many	.	TGTGCCGGCAAGGGTGTCGGCCAGGGTGAGCAGTTCTTC	CAGKGVGQGEQFF
TRBJ2-3	TRBV6-4	few	TRBD2	TGTGCCAGCAGTACTAGCGGGGGGGCAACAGATACGCAGTATTTT	CASSTSGGATDTQYF
TRBJ2-3	TRBV2	.	TRBD2	TGTGCCAGCAGTGTGCGTGTTAGCGGGGGAGCTAGCACAGATACGCAGTATTTT	CASSVRVSGGASTDTQYF
TRBJ2-6	TRBV20-1	.	.	TGCAGTGCTAGGGGGTTTGGGGCCAACGTCCTGACTTTC	CSARGFGANVLTF
TRBJ2-1	TRBV28	.	.	TGTGCCAGCAGCCCGCAGGGGGGGGCCTACAATGAGCAGTTCTTC	CASSPQGGAYNEQFF
TRBJ2-7	TRBV19	few	TRBD1	TGTGCCAGTAGTCTCCTCGGGACAGCGTCATACGAGCAGTACTTC	CASSLLGTASYEQYF
TRBJ2-2	TRBV12-5	.	TRBD2	TGTGCTAGTGGTGGGGGGGGGTGGGGGAACACCGGGGAGCTGTTTTTT	CASGGGGWGNTGELFF
TRBJ2-7	TRBV7-2	many	TRBD2	TGTGCCAGCAGCTTAGGCCAGCGGGGGGGCTACGAGCAGTACTTC	CASSLGQRGGYEQYF
TRBJ2-1	TRBV28	few	TRBD1	TGTGCCAGCAGTCCGACAGGGATGGCCTACAATGAGCAGTTCTTC	CASSPTGMAYNEQFF
TRBJ2-3	TRBV11-2	many	.	TGTGCCAGCAGCTTACAAACAGTTCAGCAGTATTTT	CASSLQTVQQYF
TRBJ2-3	TRBV7-2	many	TRBD2	TGTGCCAGCAGCTACGATTCGGGGGGGGCAGATACGCAGTATTTT	CASSYDSGGADTQYF
TRBJ2-3	TRBV2	many	TRBD2	TGTGCCAGCAGCCTCCCGACTAGCGGGGTCCTCACAGATACGCAGTATTTT	CASSLPTSGVLTDTQYF
TRBJ1-1	TRBV12-3/TRBV12-4	many	TRBD1	TGTGCCACCGCGACCACGAGGGCCCCCGAGGGACAGTTGAACACTGAAGCTTTCTTT	CATATTRAPEGQLNTEAFF
TRBJ1-1	TRBV7-9	many	.	TGTGCCAGCAGCTTAGGGGACACGCTTCTGGATCGTACTGAAGCTTTCTTT	CASSLGDTLLDRTEAFF
TRBJ1-2	TRBV2	few	.	TGTGCCAGTACTCAAATCCCCTTGAACTATGGCTACACCTTC	CASTQIPLNYGYTF
TRBJ2-2	TRBV29-1	.	.	TGCAGCGTTGTTCTAAGCTTGAGGAACACCGGGGAGCTGTTTTTT	CSVVLSLRNTGELFF
TRBJ2-3	TRBV2	few	.	TGTGCCAGCAGTGAAGACCTTTCGGGTACAGATACGCAGTATTTT	CASSEDLSGTDTQYF
TRBJ2-7	TRBV29-1	.	.	TGCAGCGCCTACCACTCATCCGAGCAGTACTTC	CSAYHSSEQYF
TRBJ1-4	TRBV28	.	.	TGTGCCAGCAGTTTATTTGAGAGAGGCGGACTGTTTTTT	CASSLFERGGLFF
TRBJ1-5	TRBV20-1	few	TRBD1	TGCAGTGCTAGAGTGCCGGGACAGGGGGCGAGCAATCAGCCCCAGCATTTT	CSARVPGQGASNQPQHF
TRBJ2-2	TRBV23-1	.	.	TGCGCCAGCAGCCCAAAGGACATAAGGGTTGACACCGGGGAGCTGTTTTTT	CASSPKDIRVDTGELFF
TRBJ2-2	TRBV7-8	.	.	TGTGCCAGCACCCCCAGGTTAGGGCAGGGTACCACCGGGGAGCTGTTTTTT	CASTPRLGQGTTGELFF